A selection of T cell receptor beta chains follows, all from one sample in a study of blood T cell repertoires in COVID-19. Generated by immunoSEQ multiplex PCR, the TCRdb table keeps only in-frame clones and is missing some. Here the sample spans some 80,000 clones, about four fifths being singletons. The specimen sequenced was peripheral blood. The receptors were sampled from a woman aged 80 or older with active or convalescent COVID-19. The CDR3 runs from the conserved cysteine through the conserved F or W. The D gene is left open where the match is weak. Not every row has a clone size; where given, it reads once, few, many or a size class.

J gene | D gene | CDR3 length | V gene | clone size | CDR3 protein | CDR3 DNA
TRBJ2-2 | . | 13 | TRBV6-5 | . | CASIANVAGELFF | TGTGCCAGCATTGCCAATGTAGCAGGGGAGCTGTTTTTT
TRBJ2-1 | TRBD1 | 14 | TRBV3-1/TRBV3-2 | . | CASSPQGTAHEQFF | TGTGCCAGCAGCCCACAGGGGACCGCCCATGAGCAGTTCTTC
TRBJ2-6 | . | 17 | TRBV19 | . | CASSIDLPVRGANVLTF | TGTGCCAGTAGTATAGACCTTCCCGTGAGAGGGGCCAACGTCCTGACTTTC
TRBJ2-1 | TRBD2 | 14 | TRBV29-1 | . | CSARLAGVYNEQFF | TGCAGCGCCCGACTAGCGGGAGTTTACAATGAGCAGTTCTTC
TRBJ2-1 | . | 14 | TRBV30 | once | CAWSVRLSYNEQFF | TGTGCCTGGAGTGTAAGACTGTCTTACAATGAGCAGTTCTTC
TRBJ2-1 | TRBD1 | 13 | TRBV18 | . | CASSPGTGGEQFF | TGTGCCAGCTCACCCGGGACAGGGGGCGAGCAGTTCTTC
TRBJ2-3 | . | 17 | TRBV7-9 | . | CASSSEHGRLTTDTQYF | TGTGCCAGCAGCTCAGAGCACGGGAGACTAACCACAGATACGCAGTATTTT
TRBJ1-1 | . | 12 | TRBV12-3/TRBV12-4 | . | CASRLQGSEAFF | TGTGCCAGCAGACTACAGGGTTCTGAAGCTTTCTTT
TRBJ2-7 | TRBD2 | 15 | TRBV7-8 | . | CASSQLAGSSYEQYF | TGTGCCAGCAGCCAACTAGCGGGCAGCTCCTACGAGCAGTACTTC
TRBJ1-5 | . | 17 | TRBV7-2 | once | CASSQRGTPLVNQPQHF | TGTGCCAGCAGCCAGCGGGGCACACCGTTGGTCAATCAGCCCCAGCATTTT
TRBJ1-1 | TRBD1 | 15 | TRBV6-2/TRBV6-3 | . | CASSPTGKGNTEAFF | TGTGCCAGCAGTCCGACAGGGAAAGGGAACACTGAAGCTTTCTTT
TRBJ2-3 | . | 14 | TRBV11-3 | . | CASSPTASTDTQYF | TGTGCCAGCAGCCCAACAGCTAGCACAGATACGCAGTATTTT
TRBJ2-4 | . | 16 | TRBV19 | few | CASSIVAGVAKNIQYF | TGTGCCAGTAGTATAGTTGCGGGCGTCGCCAAAAACATTCAGTACTTC
TRBJ2-7 | . | 14 | TRBV28 | . | CASSIRGSSYEQYF | TGTGCCAGCAGTATCCGGGGGAGCTCCTACGAGCAGTACTTC
TRBJ2-4 | . | 17 | TRBV5-1 | . | CANERDNPRAAKNIQYF | TGCGCCAACGAAAGGGACAATCCAAGGGCGGCCAAAAACATTCAGTACTTC
TRBJ1-5 | . | 18 | TRBV6-2/TRBV6-3 | . | CASSHSRRQLFSNQPQHF | TGTGCCAGCAGCCACTCCAGGCGACAGCTTTTTAGCAATCAGCCCCAGCATTTT
TRBJ2-7 | TRBD1 | 15 | TRBV11-2 | . | CASSRDRGAIYEQYF | TGTGCCAGCAGTCGAGACAGGGGCGCAATCTACGAGCAGTACTTC
TRBJ2-2 | TRBD2 | 16 | TRBV11-2 | . | CASSLVTSAVTGELFF | TGTGCCAGCAGCTTAGTAACTAGCGCGGTGACCGGGGAGCTGTTTTTT
TRBJ1-2 | . | 16 | TRBV7-2 | . | CASSLESSRGNYGYTF | TGTGCCAGCAGCTTAGAGTCGAGCAGGGGCAACTATGGCTACACCTTC
TRBJ2-1 | TRBD2 | 14 | TRBV27 | . | CASSSWTRPNEQFF | TGTGCCAGCAGTTCCTGGACTAGACCCAATGAGCAGTTCTTC
TRBJ1-1 | TRBD1 | 13 | TRBV6-5 | . | CASIDRGWAEAFF | TGTGCCAGTATTGACAGGGGGTGGGCTGAAGCTTTCTTT
TRBJ2-7 | . | 14 | TRBV11-2 | . | CASSPSQLPYEQYF | TGTGCCAGCTCCCCTTCGCAGTTACCCTACGAGCAGTACTTC
TRBJ2-7 | . | 14 | TRBV18 | . | CASSPGQGRIEQYF | TGTGCCAGCTCACCAGGCCAGGGGCGGATCGAGCAGTACTTC
TRBJ2-5 | . | 18 | TRBV16 | . | CASSPGAGWYQGEETQYF | TGTGCCAGCAGCCCTGGGGCTGGGTGGTACCAAGGAGAAGAGACCCAGTACTTC
TRBJ2-2 | TRBD2 | 19 | TRBV28 | . | CASGSRQGLAGVWTGELFF | TGTGCCAGCGGGTCCCGTCAAGGGCTAGCGGGAGTTTGGACCGGGGAGCTGTTTTTT
TRBJ2-3 | TRBD2 | 13 | TRBV29-1 | . | CSVVRGGADTQYF | TGCAGCGTTGTCCGCGGGGGGGCGGATACGCAGTATTTT